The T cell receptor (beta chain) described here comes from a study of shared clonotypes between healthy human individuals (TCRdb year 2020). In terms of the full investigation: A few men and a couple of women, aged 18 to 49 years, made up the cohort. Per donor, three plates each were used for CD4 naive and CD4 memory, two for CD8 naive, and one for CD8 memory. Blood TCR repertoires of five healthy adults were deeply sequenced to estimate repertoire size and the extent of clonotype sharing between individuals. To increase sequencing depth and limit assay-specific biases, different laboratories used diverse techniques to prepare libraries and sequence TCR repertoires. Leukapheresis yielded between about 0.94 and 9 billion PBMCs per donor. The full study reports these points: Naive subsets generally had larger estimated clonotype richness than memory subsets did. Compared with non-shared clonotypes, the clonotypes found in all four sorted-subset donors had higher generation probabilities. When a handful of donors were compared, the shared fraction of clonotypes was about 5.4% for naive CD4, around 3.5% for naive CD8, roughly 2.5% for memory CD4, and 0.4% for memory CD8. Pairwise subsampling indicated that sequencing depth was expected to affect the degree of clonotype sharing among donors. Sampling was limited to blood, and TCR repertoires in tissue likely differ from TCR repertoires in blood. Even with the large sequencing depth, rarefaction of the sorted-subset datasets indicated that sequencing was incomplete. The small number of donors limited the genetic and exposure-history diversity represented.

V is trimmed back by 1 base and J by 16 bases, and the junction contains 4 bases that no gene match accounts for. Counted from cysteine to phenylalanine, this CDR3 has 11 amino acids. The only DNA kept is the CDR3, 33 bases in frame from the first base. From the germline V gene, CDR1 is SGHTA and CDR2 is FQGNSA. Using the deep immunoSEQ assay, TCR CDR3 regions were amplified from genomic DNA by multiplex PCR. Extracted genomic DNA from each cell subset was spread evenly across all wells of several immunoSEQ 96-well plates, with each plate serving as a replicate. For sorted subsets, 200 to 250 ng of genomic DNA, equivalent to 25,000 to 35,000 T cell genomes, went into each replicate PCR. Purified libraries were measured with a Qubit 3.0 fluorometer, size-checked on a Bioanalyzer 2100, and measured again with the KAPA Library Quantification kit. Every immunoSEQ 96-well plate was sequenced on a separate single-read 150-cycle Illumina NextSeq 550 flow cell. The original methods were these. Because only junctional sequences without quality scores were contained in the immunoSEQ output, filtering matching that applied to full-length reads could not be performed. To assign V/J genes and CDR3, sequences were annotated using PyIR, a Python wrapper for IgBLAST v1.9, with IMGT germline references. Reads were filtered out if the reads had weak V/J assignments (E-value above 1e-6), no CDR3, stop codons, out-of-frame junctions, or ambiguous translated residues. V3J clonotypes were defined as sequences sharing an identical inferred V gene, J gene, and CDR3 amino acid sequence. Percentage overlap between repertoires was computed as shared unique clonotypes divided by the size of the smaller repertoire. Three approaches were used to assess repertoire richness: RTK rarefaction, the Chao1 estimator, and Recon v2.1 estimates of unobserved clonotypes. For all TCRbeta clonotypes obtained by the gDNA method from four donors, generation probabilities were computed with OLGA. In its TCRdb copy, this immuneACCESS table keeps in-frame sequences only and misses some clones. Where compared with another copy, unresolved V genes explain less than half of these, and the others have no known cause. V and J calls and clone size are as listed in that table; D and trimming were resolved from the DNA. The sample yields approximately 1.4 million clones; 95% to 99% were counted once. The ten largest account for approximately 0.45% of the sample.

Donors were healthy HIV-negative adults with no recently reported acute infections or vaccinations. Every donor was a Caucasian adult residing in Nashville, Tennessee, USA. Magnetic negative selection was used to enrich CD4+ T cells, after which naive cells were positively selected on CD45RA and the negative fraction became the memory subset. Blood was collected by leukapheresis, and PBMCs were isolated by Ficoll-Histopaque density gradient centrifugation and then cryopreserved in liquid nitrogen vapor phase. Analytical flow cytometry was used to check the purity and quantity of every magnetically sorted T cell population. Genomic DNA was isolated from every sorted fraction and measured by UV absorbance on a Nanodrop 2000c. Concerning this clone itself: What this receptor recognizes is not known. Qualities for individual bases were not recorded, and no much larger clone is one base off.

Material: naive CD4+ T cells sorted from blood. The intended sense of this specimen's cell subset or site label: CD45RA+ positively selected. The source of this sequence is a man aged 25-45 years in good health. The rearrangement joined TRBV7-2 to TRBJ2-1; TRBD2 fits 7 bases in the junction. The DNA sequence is TGTGCCAGCAGCTTAGTGGGAGGGTACTTCTTC. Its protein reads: CASSLVGGYFF.